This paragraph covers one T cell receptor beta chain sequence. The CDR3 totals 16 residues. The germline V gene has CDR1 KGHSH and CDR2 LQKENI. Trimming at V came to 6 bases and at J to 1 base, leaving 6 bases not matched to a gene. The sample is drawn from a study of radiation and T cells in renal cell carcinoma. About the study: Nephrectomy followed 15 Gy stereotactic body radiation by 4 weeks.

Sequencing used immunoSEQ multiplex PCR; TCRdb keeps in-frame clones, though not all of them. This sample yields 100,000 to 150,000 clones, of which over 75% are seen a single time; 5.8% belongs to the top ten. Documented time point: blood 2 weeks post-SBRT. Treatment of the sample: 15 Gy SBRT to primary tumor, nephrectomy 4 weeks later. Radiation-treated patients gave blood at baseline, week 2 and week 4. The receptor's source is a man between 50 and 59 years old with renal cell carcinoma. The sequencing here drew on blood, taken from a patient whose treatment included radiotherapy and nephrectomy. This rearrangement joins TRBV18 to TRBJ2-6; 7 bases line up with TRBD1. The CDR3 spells CASSRQGSSGANVLTF. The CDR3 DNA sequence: TGTGCCAGCTCCAGACAGGGCTCATCTGGGGCCAACGTCCTGACTTTC. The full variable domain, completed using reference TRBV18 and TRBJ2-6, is NAGVMQNPRHLVRRRGQEARLRCSPMKGHSHVYWYRQLPEEGLKFMVYLQKENIIDESGMPKERFSAEFPKEGPSILRIQQVVRGDSAAYFCASSRQGSSGANVLTFGAGSRLTVL.